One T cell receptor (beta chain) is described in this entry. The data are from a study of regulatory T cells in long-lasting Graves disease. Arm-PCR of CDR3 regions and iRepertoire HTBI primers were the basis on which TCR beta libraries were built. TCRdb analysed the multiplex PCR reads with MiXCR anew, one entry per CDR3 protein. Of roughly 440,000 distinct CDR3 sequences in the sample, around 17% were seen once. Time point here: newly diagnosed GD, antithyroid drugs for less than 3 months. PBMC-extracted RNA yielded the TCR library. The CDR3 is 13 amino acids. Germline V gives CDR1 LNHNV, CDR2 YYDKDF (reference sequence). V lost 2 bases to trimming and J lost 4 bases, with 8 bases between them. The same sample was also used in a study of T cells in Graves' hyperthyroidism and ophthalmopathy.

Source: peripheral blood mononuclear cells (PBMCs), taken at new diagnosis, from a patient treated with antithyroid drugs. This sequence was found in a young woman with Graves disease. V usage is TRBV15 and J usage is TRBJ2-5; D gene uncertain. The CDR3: CATSRNDGETQYF. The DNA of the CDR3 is TGTGCCACCAGCAGAAACGATGGAGAGACCCAGTACTTC. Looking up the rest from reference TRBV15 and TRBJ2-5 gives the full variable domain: DAMVIQNPRYQVTQFGKPVTLSCSQTLNHNVMYWYQQKSSQAPKLLFHYYDKDFNNEADTPDNFQSRRPNTSFCFLDIRSPGLGDTAMYLCATSRNDGETQYFGPGTRLLVL.